This TCR beta chain originates from a study of T cell responses to AZD1222 COVID-19 vaccine. Here immunoSEQ multiplex PCR was the method, and the copy in TCRdb shows in-frame clones only, minus some. Counted here are about 160,000 clones, about nine tenths occurring once; the ten biggest clones make up roughly 5%. Trimming pared 5 bases from V and 8 bases from J, leaving 13 bases between. Germline V gives CDR1 ENHRY, CDR2 SYGVKD. This CDR3 is 13 amino acids long. The rearrangement links TRBV10-3 to TRBJ2-1; perhaps TRBD1 as D (6 bases). The sequences come from peripheral blood, collected on day 0 of AZD1222 vaccination. The source is an adult in good health. CDR3 in DNA: TGTGCCATCAGTAAGACTAACAGGGATGAGCAGTTCTTC. It is translated as CAISKTNRDEQFF.